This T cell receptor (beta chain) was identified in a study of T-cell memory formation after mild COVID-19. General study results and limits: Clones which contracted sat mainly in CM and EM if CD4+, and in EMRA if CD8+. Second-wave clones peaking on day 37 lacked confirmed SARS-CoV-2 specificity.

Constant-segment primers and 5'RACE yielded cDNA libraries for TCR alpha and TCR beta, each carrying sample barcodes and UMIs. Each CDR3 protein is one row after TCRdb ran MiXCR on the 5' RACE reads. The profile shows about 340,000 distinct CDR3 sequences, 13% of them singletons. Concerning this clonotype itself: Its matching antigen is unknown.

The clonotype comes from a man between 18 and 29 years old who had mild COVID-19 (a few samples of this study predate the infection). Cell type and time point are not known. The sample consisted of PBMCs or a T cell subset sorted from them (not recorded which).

CDR3 in amino acids: CASSVLAANTGELFF. CDR3 bases: TGTGCCAGCAGCGTACTAGCGGCGAACACCGGGGAGCTGTTTTTT. This chain joins TRBV7-2 and TRBJ2-2; 8 nucleotides line up with TRBD2. The ends lost 5 bases at V and 0 bases at J; junction bases unmatched: 2. CDR1 SGHTA and CDR2 FQGNSA come from the germline V gene. The length of the CDR3 is 15 residues.